This T cell receptor (beta chain) came from a study of long-term antiretroviral therapy in people with HIV (dated by TCRdb to between 2021 and 2024). Turning to the overall study: The earliest samples were collected roughly a decade before the 2015 WHO recommendation for immediate ART, at a time when ART was usually postponed until CD4 counts fell. A retrospective serial study tested whether changes in peripheral blood TRB repertoire composition and diversity were associated with ART initiation and durable HIV suppression. A total of about 180 cryopreserved PBMC samples were contributed to the cohort by 30 adults with confirmed HIV infection, with samples collected serially over a mean of roughly six years (range 1-12). Among the 30 to 35 participants with HIV, eleven to twelve were female. No cross-contamination during QIAcube processing was shown when test extractions of a monoclonal T-cell line were performed alongside roughly 30 polyclonal samples. The study at large found these results: Samples dated from the mid-2000s to the late 2010s, and the ART regimens used may be less effective than current ones. ART initiation was associated with a significant increase in TRB diversity, but diversity stayed significantly below transplant donor controls even after long-term ART. Since PBMC availability was limited, sequencing covered only the TCR beta chain, with no alpha chain pairing. Inferences about post-ART repertoire changes were limited because no data were available on ART adherence, viral resistance or therapy changes. Because cell numbers in pre-ART samples were limited, unsorted PBMC were profiled instead of sorted CD4+ and CD8+ T cells. CDR3 length ranges in HIV repertoires were narrower than in controls, and network structure suggested an antigen-experienced repertoire with only a slight naive shift after ART. Expanded TRB clones identified before ART initiation dominated the repertoire at all time points, although this dominance fluctuated and declined in many PLHIV after ART.

Sequencing of the TRB variable region was done with the immunoSEQ hsTCRB v3.0 assay at survey level resolution. TRB sequencing targeted a depth of roughly 35,000-50,000 T-cell genomes per sample. An Illumina MiSeq with a v3 150-cycle kit was used to sequence the pooled TRB libraries. The authors' pipeline ran thus. Repertoire analysis ran in R within a reproducible Nextflow workflow covering QC, data transformation and analysis. Custom analyses were implemented in LymphoSeq2, an R package for AIRR-Seq data exploration. Several samples that yielded fewer than 5000 total TRB sequences were excluded, so that fewer than 200 HIV repertoires were analyzed. Among the approximately 200 retained HIV repertoires, 55 to 60 were collected before ART initiation and roughly 130 after ART initiation. Repertoires were downsampled to 5000 TRB nucleotide sequences, with summary statistics averaged over 100 downsampling iterations. Only TRB sequences with CDR3 regions of at least seven amino acids were retained for analysis. Diversity was assessed using a clonality score derived from Shannon entropy and using the Gini coefficient. In the repertoire networks, any two of the top 5000 CDR3 amino acid sequences were linked whenever the two sequences differed by an edit distance of one. Antigen specificity groups and MHC restriction were predicted for TRB CDR3 amino acid sequences with GLIPH2. To flag known associations with CMV, EBV, HIV or tissue antigens, CDR3 amino acid sequences were compared against VDJdb and McPAS-TCR. Pre-ART, post-ART and control groups were compared with Wilcoxon signed-rank tests and Holm-Bonferroni correction. TCRdb limited this immuneACCESS table to in-frame rearrangements with V and J called. A share of clones is missing; checked studies link under half to unresolved V genes, and the rest is unexplained. For V, J and clone size, that table is used; D and trimming come from the DNA. Within this sample are roughly 25,000 clones, with approximately 81% of them counted one time only. The top ten hold 8% to 10% of the sample.

The germline V gene encodes CDR1 MNHNY and CDR2 SVGAGI (reference sequence). The CDR3 sequence holds 13 residues, the cysteine and phenylalanine included. Only the CDR3 region is kept as DNA, spanning 39 bases read in frame from base 1. This clone showed up just a few times. Its antigen remains unidentified. Its ends do not fully match the called genes, so a read error is possible. To be included, a participant needed at least one PBMC sample from before ART initiation plus at least two post-ART samples. All participants with HIV were treated in the United States of America. Before DNA extraction, cryopreserved samples containing about 0.95-10 million PBMC were thawed and washed. At the time of the earliest PBMC sample, participants with HIV were aged between about 20 and 54 years. PBMC samples were contributed by each participant from 1-4 timepoints before ART initiation and 2-8 timepoints after ART initiation, with a median of 7 samples. Serial HIV viral load, CD4+ T-cell count, ART history and demographic data were obtained for every participant. Using a Qiagen kit on a QIAcube, genomic DNA was extracted from unsorted PBMC, with samples processed in batches of 12.

This chain joins TRBV6-6 to TRBJ1-2; there is no confident call for the D gene. This specimen consisted of unsorted PBMCs, obtained 2.3 years after starting antiretroviral therapy. This receptor was taken from a man between 40 and 49 years old with HIV. The bases are TGTGCCAGCAGTGACTCCGGGTCCTATGGCTACACCTTC. It translates as CASSDSGSYGYTF.